Listed here are 21 T cell receptor beta chains from one sample, sequenced in a study of T-cell reconstitution after alpha-beta-depleted transplantation in children. A library of TCRbeta sequences, prepared with unique molecular identifiers, was generated. One entry per CDR3 protein, called by TCRdb with MiXCR from the PCR reads. This sample has 190,000 or so distinct CDR3 sequences, with 6% to 7% found just once. The source material was PBMCs from the stem cell graft donor, sampled from the stem cell graft. These receptors all stem from a human donor who donated a stem cell graft to a child with Wiskott-Aldrich syndrome.

This clonotype was counted many times. The V call is TRBV28, the J call TRBJ2-1, with TRBD1 matching 10 bases. Unmatched junction bases numbered 5, after V lost 2 bases and J lost 4 bases. The CDR3 extends over 16 amino acids. Germline values: CDR1 MDHEN, CDR2 SYDVKM. This CDR3 is CASSLPGQGHYNEQFF. CDR3 DNA: TGTGCCAGCAGTTTACCGGGACAGGGGCATTACAATGAGCAGTTCTTC.

This clonotype was seen a handful of times. This chain joins TRBV18 and TRBJ1-5; 11 bases agree with TRBD1. The length of the CDR3 is 16 residues. Germline trimming cut 2 bases from V and 3 bases from J; bases unmatched to any gene: 3. Per the germline V gene, CDR1 is KGHSH and CDR2 is LQKENI. CDR3 nucleotides: TGTGCCAGCTCACCAGGACAGGGGGCTCTCAATCAGCCCCAGCATTTT. Its translation: CASSPGQGALNQPQHF.

This clonotype has at least ten counts. V gene TRBV5-6 combines with J gene TRBJ2-5; D unclear. V lost 0 bases to trimming and J lost 1 base, with 16 bases between them. The CDR3 has 17 amino acids. Looked up from germline, CDR1 is SGHDT and CDR2 is YYEEEE. Here the CDR3 DNA reads TGTGCCAGCAGCTTGGTGGTAGGCAGTGGGATCCAAGAGACCCAGTACTTC. It is translated as CASSLVVGSGIQETQYF.

This clonotype was recorded many times. The chain couples TRBV20-1 to TRBJ1-1; TRBD1 matches at 8 bases. Germline values: CDR1 DFQATT, CDR2 SNEGSKA (reference sequence). The trim removed 6 bases at V and 2 bases at J, leaving 8 bases unmatched. This CDR3 spans 14 amino acids. The CDR3 loop is CSARTGRTNTEAFF. The CDR3 nucleotides are TGCAGTGCCAGGACAGGGAGAACCAACACTGAAGCTTTCTTT.

A note on this clonotype: A much larger clone is a single base away; this may be a read error. This sequence joins TRBV5-1 and TRBJ2-3, with 9 bases that match TRBD2. CDR1 and CDR2 (germline): SGHRS, YFSETQ. The length of the CDR3 is 17 residues. The CDR3 bases are TGCGCCAGCAGCTTGGACGGCGGGGGGGCTCTGGCAGATAGGCAGTATTTT. Its protein is CASSLDGGGALADRQYF. Drawing the rest from reference TRBV5-1 and TRBJ2-3, the complete variable domain is KAGVTQTPRYLIKTRGQQVTLSCSPISGHRSVSWYQQTPGQGLQFLFEYFSETQRNKGNFPGRFSGRQFSNSRSEMNVSTLELGDSALYLCASSLDGGGALADRQYFGPGTRLTVL.

The rearrangement joins TRBV15 to TRBJ2-5; D remains ambiguous. CDR1 is LNHNV, CDR2 YYDKDF, per germline (reference sequence). The germline V and J ends were trimmed by 0 bases and 7 bases, with 9 bases remaining between them. This CDR3 comprises 13 residues. The CDR3 is CATSRDAAGTQYF. The CDR3 DNA reads TGTGCCACCAGCAGAGATGCCGCAGGGACCCAGTACTTC.

CDR3 DNA sequence: TGTGCCAGCAGAGAGACCGTCCGGGGGGGAAATGAGCAGTTCTTC. Encoded protein: CASRETVRGGNEQFF. The chain combines TRBV7-8 with TRBJ2-1; 8 nucleotides agree with TRBD2. Germline loops: CDR1 SGHVS, CDR2 FQNEAQ. The CDR3 is 15 amino acids. Trimming removed 6 bases from V and 7 bases from J; junction bases left unmatched: 11. Full variable domain (missing parts from reference TRBV7-8 and TRBJ2-1): GAGVSQSPRYKVAKRGQDVALRCDPISGHVSLFWYQQALGQGPEFLTYFQNEAQLDKSGLPSDRFFAERPEGSVSTLKIQRTQQEDSAVYLCASRETVRGGNEQFFGPGTRLTVL.

This clonotype has a handful of counts. The chain uses TRBV4-3 and TRBJ2-3, with D possibly matching TRBD2 (5 bases). The germline V and J ends were trimmed by 3 bases and 2 bases, with 12 bases remaining between them. The CDR3 spans 15 residues. Germline CDR1 and CDR2: LGHNA and YSLEER. This chain's CDR3 is CASSHGGGVTDTQYF. DNA of the CDR3: TGCGCCAGCAGCCACGGCGGAGGAGTCACAGATACGCAGTATTTT.

This clonotype appeared many times. The gene calls are TRBV4-2 and TRBJ1-5, with D possibly matching TRBD1 (6 bases). Per germline, CDR1 LGHNA and CDR2 YNFKEQ. The CDR3 consists of 14 residues. With 3 bases removed from V and 2 bases from J, the gap between germline ends came to 8 bases. The DNA of the CDR3 is TGTGCCAGCAGCCACAAGGGGGGCAATCAGCCCCAGCATTTT. Its protein product is CASSHKGGNQPQHF.

This clonotype has a count of ten or more. The V gene is TRBV7-2, the J gene TRBJ1-4; TRBD1 matches 9 bases. Germline V CDR1 and CDR2: SGHTA, FQGNSA. The V and J ends lost 1 base and 5 bases, in that order; junction bases with no gene match: 5. CDR3 length: 16 residues. This CDR3 is CASSLGTGGWNEKLFF. CDR3 nucleotides: TGTGCCAGCAGCTTAGGTACAGGGGGCTGGAATGAAAAACTGTTTTTT.

This clonotype was observed many times. The chain has TRBV27 and TRBJ1-5; D gene uncertain. Germline CDR1 and CDR2: MNHEY and SMNVEV (reference sequence). V was shortened by 6 bases and J by 2 bases, with 5 bases between the two germline ends. The CDR3 runs to 12 residues. Here the CDR3 reads CASRSGNQPQHF. The CDR3 region has the DNA TGTGCCAGCAGGTCAGGCAATCAGCCCCAGCATTTT.

This clonotype was detected ten times or more. V is TRBV29-1 and J is TRBJ1-1; 7 bases line up with TRBD1. V gave up 8 bases and J gave up 1 base; unmatched junction bases: 4. Germline loops: CDR1 SQVTM, CDR2 ANQGSEA. This CDR3 is 12 amino acids long. The CDR3 nucleotides are TGCAGCACGAGGACAGGGAACACTGAAGCTTTCTTT. Protein product: CSTRTGNTEAFF.

This clonotype showed up many times. V usage is TRBV10-3 and J usage is TRBJ1-2; D ambiguous. CDR3 length: 14 amino acids. Per the germline V gene, CDR1 is ENHRY and CDR2 is SYGVKD. The ends were cut back, 4 bases at V and 4 bases at J, with 13 bases in the middle. CDR3 amino acids: CAISGPAAGYGYTF. The CDR3 region has the DNA TGTGCCATCAGTGGGCCTGCTGCGGGCTATGGCTACACCTTC.

This clonotype was seen at least ten times. This chain links TRBV12-3 or TRBV12-4 with TRBJ1-5; 7 bases align to TRBD1. Trimming removed 6 bases from V and 4 bases from J; junction bases left unmatched: 6. CDR3 length equals 14 residues. The CDR3 DNA reads as TGTGCCAGCAGACTAGGGACAGCAAATCAGCCCCAGCATTTT. The encoded protein is CASRLGTANQPQHF.

This clonotype appeared many times. The chain links TRBV7-2 to TRBJ2-7, with TRBD2 as a possible D gene (5 bases). The CDR3 contains 14 residues. Trimming left V 1 base short and J 0 bases short, with 7 bases between. Germline V CDR1 and CDR2: SGHTA, FQGNSA. CDR3 in amino acids: CASSLGRFSYEQYF. The CDR3 region has the DNA TGTGCCAGCAGCTTAGGGAGGTTCTCCTACGAGCAGTACTTC.

This clonotype was counted many times. This chain links TRBV11-1 with TRBJ1-2; D gene unclear. Germline V gene sequence: CDR1 SGHAT, CDR2 FQDESV (reference sequence). The CDR3 length is 18 residues. V gave up 5 bases and J gave up 3 bases, with 25 bases separating them. DNA of the CDR3: TGTGCCAGCAGCGTTATCGCCCTAAATGAATTTAGTTACTATGGCTACACCTTC. Protein: CASSVIALNEFSYYGYTF.

At least ten counts were recorded for this clonotype. The V gene is TRBV7-8, the J gene TRBJ2-3; D gene ambiguous. The length of the CDR3 is 13 residues. The V end was cut by 5 bases, the J end by 2 bases, with 8 bases between. Germline V gives CDR1 SGHVS, CDR2 FQNEAQ. The CDR3 protein is CASSPIPTDTQYF. The DNA of the CDR3 is TGTGCCAGCAGCCCTATTCCCACAGATACGCAGTATTTT.

This clonotype was picked up one time. The chain links TRBV6-6 to TRBJ1-3, with 11 bases matching TRBD1. The V gene end was trimmed by 11 bases and the J gene end by 8 bases; junction bases not matched to a gene: 11. CDR1 is MNHNY and CDR2 is SVGAGI in the germline V gene (reference sequence). The CDR3 loop spans 14 amino acids. The CDR3 here is CARTTWTGGDTIYF. The CDR3 DNA follows: TGTGCCCGCACGACCTGGACAGGGGGCGACACCATATATTTT.

The table lists this clonotype with many counts. The V and J genes are TRBV29-1 and TRBJ2-1; 12 nucleotides line up with TRBD1. The germline CDR1 and CDR2 sequences are SQVTM and ANQGSEA. The CDR3 covers 15 residues. V was clipped by 4 bases and J by 6 bases; unmatched bases: 7. The CDR3 region is CSVGGQGARTNEQFF. As DNA, the CDR3 is TGCAGCGTTGGGGGACAGGGGGCGCGAACCAATGAGCAGTTCTTC.

This clonotype was recorded at least ten times. This chain joins TRBV29-1 and TRBJ2-2; a possible D gene is TRBD1 (6 bases). Per the germline V gene, CDR1 is SQVTM and CDR2 is ANQGSEA. V lost 7 bases, J lost 4 bases, and 13 bases lay in between. There are 13 residues in the CDR3. CDR3 amino acids: CSATTGPTGELFF. The CDR3 nucleotides are TGCAGCGCCACTACAGGGCCCACCGGGGAGCTGTTTTTT.

Ten or more counts support this clonotype. The chain employs TRBV20-1 and TRBJ1-5; maybe TRBD1 (6 bases). V was shortened by 8 bases and J by 3 bases, with 11 bases between the two germline ends. The CDR3 has 12 amino acids. Germline V CDR1 and CDR2: DFQATT, SNEGSKA (reference sequence). CDR3 nucleotide sequence: TGCAGTACAGGGTACCCCAATCAGCCCCAGCATTTT. This sequence encodes CSTGYPNQPQHF.